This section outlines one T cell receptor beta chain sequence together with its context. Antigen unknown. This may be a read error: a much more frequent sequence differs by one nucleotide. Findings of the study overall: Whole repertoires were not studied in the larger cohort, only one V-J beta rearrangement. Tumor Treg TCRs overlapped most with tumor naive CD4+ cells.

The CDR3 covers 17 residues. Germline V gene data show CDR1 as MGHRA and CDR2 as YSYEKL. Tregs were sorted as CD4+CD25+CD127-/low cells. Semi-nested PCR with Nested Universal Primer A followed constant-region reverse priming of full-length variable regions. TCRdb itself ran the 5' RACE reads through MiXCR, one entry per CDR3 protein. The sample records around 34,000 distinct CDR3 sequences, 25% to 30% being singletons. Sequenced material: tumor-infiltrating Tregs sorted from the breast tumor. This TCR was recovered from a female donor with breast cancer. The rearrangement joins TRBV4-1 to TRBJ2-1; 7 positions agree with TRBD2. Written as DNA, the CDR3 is TGCGCCAGCAGCAGAGGGAGGGGTGAAAGCTCCTACAATGGGCAGTTCTTC. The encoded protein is CASSRGRGESSYNGQFF.